This TCR beta chain was profiled in a study of T cells in Graves' hyperthyroidism and ophthalmopathy. General observations from the study: The model foresaw ophthalmopathy a median around 6.8 months prior to onset. Using 13 V-J features, a model discriminated ophthalmopathy from stable hyperthyroidism.

Trimming left V 6 bases short and J 5 bases short, with 17 bases between. Germline lookup yields CDR1 MNHNS and CDR2 SASEGT. The CDR3 is 15 residues long. It was RNA transcripts that yielded the amplified TCR beta CDR3 regions. HTBI primers were used for first-round RT-PCR of the TCR CDR3. TCRdb processed the multiplex PCR reads anew with MiXCR; each CDR3 protein has one entry. The top ten hold 5.8% of the sample, which has 550,000 to 650,000 distinct CDR3 sequences, over 11% seen once. This clonotype was observed at least ten times. Its antigen remains unknown. The specimen was blood. The gene calls are TRBV6-1 and TRBJ2-1; the D is unclear. The source is a woman aged 25-40 years with Graves' hyperthyroidism that later progressed to Graves' ophthalmopathy. DNA of the CDR3: TGTGCCAGCAGCTCCTCTCCCTGGGGTCACAATGAGCAGTTCTTC. Translating gives CASSSSPWGHNEQFF.